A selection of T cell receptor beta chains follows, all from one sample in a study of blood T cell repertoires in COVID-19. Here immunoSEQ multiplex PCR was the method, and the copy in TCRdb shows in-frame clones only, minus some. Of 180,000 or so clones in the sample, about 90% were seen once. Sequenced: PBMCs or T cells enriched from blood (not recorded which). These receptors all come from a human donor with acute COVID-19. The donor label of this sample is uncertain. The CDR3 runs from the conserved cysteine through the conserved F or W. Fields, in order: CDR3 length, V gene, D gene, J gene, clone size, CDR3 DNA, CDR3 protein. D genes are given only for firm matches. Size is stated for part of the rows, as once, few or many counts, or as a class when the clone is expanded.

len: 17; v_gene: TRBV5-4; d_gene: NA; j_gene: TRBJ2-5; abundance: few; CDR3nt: TGTGCCAGCAGCTCCTTCTTTAAACGGCGGGGCCAAGAGACCCAGTACTTC; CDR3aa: CASSSFFKRRGQETQYF
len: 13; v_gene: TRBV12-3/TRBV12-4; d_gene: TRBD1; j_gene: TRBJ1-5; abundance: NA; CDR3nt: TGTGCCAGCAGCCTGACAGGGGGGGGGCCCCAGCATTTT; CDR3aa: CASSLTGGGPQHF
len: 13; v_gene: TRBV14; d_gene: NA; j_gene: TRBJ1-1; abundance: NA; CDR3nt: TGTGCCAGCAGCACAGCCCGGTACACTGAAGCTTTCTTT; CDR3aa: CASSTARYTEAFF
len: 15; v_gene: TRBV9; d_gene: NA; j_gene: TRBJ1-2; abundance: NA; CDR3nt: TGTGCCAGCAGCGCCGGACAGCCTCCTAACTATGGCTACACCTTC; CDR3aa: CASSAGQPPNYGYTF
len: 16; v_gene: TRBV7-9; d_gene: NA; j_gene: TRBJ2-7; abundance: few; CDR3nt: TGTGCCAGCAGCTTAGGCAGGGGACCGCTCTCCTACGAGCAGTACTTC; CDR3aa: CASSLGRGPLSYEQYF
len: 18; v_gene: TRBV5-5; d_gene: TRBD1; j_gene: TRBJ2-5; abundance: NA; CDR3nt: TGTGCCAGCAGCGACCGGGACAGGGGACCCGTCCGCCAAGAGACCCAGTACTTC; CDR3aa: CASSDRDRGPVRQETQYF
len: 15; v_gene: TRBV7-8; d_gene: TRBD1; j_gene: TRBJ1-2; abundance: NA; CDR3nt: TGTGCCAGCAGCCCTGGACAGGAAAGAGGGGATGGCTACACCTTC; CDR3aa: CASSPGQERGDGYTF
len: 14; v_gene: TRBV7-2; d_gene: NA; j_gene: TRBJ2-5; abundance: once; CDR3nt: TGTGCCAGCAGCCGGGGTGGGGGCCAGGAGACCCAGTACTTC; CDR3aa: CASSRGGGQETQYF
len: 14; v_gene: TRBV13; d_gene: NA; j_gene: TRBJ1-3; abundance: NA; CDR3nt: TGTGCCAGCAGCTCTACGCCTCCTGGAAACACCATATATTTT; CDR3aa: CASSSTPPGNTIYF
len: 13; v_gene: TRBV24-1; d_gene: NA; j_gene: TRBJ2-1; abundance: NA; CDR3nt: NA; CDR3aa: CATSVPGNNEQFF
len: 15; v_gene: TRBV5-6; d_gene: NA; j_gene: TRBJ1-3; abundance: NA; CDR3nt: TGTGCCAGCAGCCCGGACGGGAACTCTGGAAACACCATATATTTT; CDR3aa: CASSPDGNSGNTIYF
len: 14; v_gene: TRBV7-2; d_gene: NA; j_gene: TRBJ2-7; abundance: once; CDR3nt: TGTGCCAGCAGCTTAGGGGACTCCCTCTACGAGCAGTACTTC; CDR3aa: CASSLGDSLYEQYF
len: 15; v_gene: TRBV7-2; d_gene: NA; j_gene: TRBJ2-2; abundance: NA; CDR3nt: TGTGCCAGCACTTTCCAGTCCAGGGGAACCGGGGAGCTGTTTTTT; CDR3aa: CASTFQSRGTGELFF
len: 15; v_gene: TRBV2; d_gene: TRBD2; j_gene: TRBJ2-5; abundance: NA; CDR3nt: TGTGCCAGCAGATTTATGAGCGGGGGCCAAGAGACCCAGTACTTC; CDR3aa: CASRFMSGGQETQYF
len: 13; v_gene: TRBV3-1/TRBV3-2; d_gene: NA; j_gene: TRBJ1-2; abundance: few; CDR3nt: TGTGCCAGCAGCCGGACATCGAACTATGGCTACACCTTC; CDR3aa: CASSRTSNYGYTF
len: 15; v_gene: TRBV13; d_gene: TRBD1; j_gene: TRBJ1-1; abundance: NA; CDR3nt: TGTGCCAGCAGCCCAGAGGACAGGGTAGGAACTGAAGCTTTCTTT; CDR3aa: CASSPEDRVGTEAFF
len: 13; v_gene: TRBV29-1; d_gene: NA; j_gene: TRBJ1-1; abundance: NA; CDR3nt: TGCAGCGTTGACGGTTTGGCAGGCACTGAAGCTTTCTTT; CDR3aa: CSVDGLAGTEAFF
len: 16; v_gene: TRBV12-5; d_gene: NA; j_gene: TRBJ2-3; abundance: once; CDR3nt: TGTGCTAGTGGTTTGGTACTGACTAGGGGTGGGGATACGCAGTATTTT; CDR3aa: CASGLVLTRGGDTQYF
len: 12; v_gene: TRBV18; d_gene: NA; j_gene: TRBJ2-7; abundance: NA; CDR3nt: TGTGCCAGCTCACCTACAGGGTACGAGCAGTACTTC; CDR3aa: CASSPTGYEQYF
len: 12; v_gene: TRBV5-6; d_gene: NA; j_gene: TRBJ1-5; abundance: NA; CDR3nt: TGTGCCAGCAAGCTCAGGGGACAGCCCCAGCATTTT; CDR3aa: CASKLRGQPQHF
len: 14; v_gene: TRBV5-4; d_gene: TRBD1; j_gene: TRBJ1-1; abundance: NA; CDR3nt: TGTGCCAGCAGCGGCGGGACAGGGGTAACTGAAGCTTTCTTT; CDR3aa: CASSGGTGVTEAFF
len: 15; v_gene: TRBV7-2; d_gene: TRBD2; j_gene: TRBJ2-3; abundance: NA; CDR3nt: TGTGCCAGCAGCAAGATGCGGGGGGTCACAGATACGCAGTATTTT; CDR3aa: CASSKMRGVTDTQYF
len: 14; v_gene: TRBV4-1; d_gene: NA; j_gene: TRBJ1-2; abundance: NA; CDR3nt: TGCGCCAGCAGCCAAGTTGGGTTAGTAGGGGGGGACACCTTC; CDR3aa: CASSQVGLVGGDTF
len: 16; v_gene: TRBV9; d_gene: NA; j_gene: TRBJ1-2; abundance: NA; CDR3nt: TGTGCCAGCAGCGTAGCTATGACAGGATATTTCTATGGCTACACCTTC; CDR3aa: CASSVAMTGYFYGYTF
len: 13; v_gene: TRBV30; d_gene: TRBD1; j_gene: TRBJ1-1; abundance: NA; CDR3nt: TGTGCCTGGAGGCGGACAGGGGGCACTGAAGCTTTCTTT; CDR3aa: CAWRRTGGTEAFF
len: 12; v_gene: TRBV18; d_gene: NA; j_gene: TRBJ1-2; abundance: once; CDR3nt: TGTGCCAGCTCACCTCAGGCCTATGGCTACACCTTC; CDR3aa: CASSPQAYGYTF
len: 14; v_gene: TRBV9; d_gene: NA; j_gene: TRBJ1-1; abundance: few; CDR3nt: TGTGCCAGCAGCCCCGGGTCGGGGAACACTGAAGCTTTCTTT; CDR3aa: CASSPGSGNTEAFF
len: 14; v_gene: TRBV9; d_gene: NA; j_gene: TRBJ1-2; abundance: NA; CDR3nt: TGTGCCAGCAGCGTGCTTCAAGAACGGGTCGGCTACACCTTC; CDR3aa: CASSVLQERVGYTF
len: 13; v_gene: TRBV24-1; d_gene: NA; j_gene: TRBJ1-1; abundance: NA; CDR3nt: TGTGCCACCAGTGACAGCTTGACAGGACGCAGGTTCTTT; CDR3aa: CATSDSLTGRRFF
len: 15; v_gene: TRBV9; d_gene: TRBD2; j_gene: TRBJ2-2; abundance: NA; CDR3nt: TGTGCCAGCAGCTCCTCTAGCGGGCCCACCGGGGAGCTGTTTTTT; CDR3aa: CASSSSSGPTGELFF
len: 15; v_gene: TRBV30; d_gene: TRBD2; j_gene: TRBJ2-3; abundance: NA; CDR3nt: TGTGCCTGGAGTGGCCTAGCGGGGGGCACAGATACGCAGTATTTT; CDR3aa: CAWSGLAGGTDTQYF
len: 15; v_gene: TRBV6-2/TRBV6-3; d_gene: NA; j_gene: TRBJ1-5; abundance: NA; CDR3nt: TGTGCCAGCAGTTACTCAGGTGCGGACAATCAGCCCCAGCATTTT; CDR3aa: CASSYSGADNQPQHF
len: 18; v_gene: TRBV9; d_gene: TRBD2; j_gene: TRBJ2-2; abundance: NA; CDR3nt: TGTGCCAGCAGCGTAACGCCCGGGGGAGGGCCCGGCACCGGGGAGCTGTTTTTT; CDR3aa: CASSVTPGGGPGTGELFF
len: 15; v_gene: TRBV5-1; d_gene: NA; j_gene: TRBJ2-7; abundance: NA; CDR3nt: TGCGCCAGCAGCTTGGACGGGCAGGGGTACTACGAGCAGTACTTC; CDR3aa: CASSLDGQGYYEQYF
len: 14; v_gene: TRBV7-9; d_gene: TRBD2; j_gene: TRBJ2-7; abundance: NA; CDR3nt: TGTGCCAGCAGCCCAGCGGGGGGTTCCTACGAGCAGTACTTC; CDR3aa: CASSPAGGSYEQYF
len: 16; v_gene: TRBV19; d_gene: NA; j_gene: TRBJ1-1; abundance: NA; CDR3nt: TGTGCCAGTAGGACACACAGGGTAAAAATGAACACTGAAGCTTTCTTT; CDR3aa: CASRTHRVKMNTEAFF
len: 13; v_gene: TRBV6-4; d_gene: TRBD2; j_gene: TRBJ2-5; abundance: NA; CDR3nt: TGTGCCAGCAAAGTCGGGGGAGGGGAGACCCAGTACTTC; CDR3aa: CASKVGGGETQYF
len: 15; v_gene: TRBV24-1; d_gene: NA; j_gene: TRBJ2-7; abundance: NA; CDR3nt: TGTGCCACCCCAGCCGACAGGAAAGGGACCTACGAGCAGTACTTC; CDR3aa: CATPADRKGTYEQYF
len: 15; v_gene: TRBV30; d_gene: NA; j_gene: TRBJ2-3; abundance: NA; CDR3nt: TGTGCCTGGACAAGACAGCTATCTAGCACAGATACGCAGTATTTT; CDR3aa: CAWTRQLSSTDTQYF
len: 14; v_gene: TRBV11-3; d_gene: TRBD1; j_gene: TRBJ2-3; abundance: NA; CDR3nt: TGTGCCAGCAGTCGGGACAGGCGGCTCGATACGCAGTATTTT; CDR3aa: CASSRDRRLDTQYF
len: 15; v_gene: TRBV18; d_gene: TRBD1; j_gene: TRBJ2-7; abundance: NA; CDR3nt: TGTGCCAGCTCGCTCACCCCCGGGACAGGGATCGAGCAGTACTTC; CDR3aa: CASSLTPGTGIEQYF
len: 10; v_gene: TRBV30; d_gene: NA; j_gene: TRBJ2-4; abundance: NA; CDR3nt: TGTGCCTGGAGTGCAGACATTCAGTACTTC; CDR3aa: CAWSADIQYF
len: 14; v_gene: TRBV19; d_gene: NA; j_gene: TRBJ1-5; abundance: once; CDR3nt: TGTGCCAGTAGTATGGATCGGGAAAATCAGCCCCAGCATTTT; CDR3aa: CASSMDRENQPQHF
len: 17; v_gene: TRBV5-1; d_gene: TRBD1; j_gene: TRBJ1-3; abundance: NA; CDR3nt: TGCGCCAGCAGCCCTCGACAGGGGACGGGCTCTGGAAACACCATATATTTT; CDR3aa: CASSPRQGTGSGNTIYF
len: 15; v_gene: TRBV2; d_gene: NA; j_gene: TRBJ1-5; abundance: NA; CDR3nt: TGTGCCAGCAGTGAAGAGAAGGGAGCGGGGACTTATAAGCATTTT; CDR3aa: CASSEEKGAGTYKHF
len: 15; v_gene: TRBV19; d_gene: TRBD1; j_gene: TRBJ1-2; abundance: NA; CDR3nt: TGTGCCAGTAGTCCGGGACAGGGGATATACTATGGCTACACCTTC; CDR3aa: CASSPGQGIYYGYTF
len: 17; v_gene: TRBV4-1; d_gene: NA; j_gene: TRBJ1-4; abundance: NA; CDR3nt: TGCGCCAGCAGCCTCCCGCGAGGGGGGGAGACGGGAGAAAAACTGTTTTTT; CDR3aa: CASSLPRGGETGEKLFF
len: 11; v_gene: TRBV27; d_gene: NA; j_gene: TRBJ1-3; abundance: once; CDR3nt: TGTGCCAGCAAGCTCGGTAACACCATATATTTT; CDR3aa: CASKLGNTIYF
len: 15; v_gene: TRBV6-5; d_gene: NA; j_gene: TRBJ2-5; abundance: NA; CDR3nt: TGTGCCAGCAGTTTCTCACAGGGTTCCCAAGAGACCCAGTACTTC; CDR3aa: CASSFSQGSQETQYF
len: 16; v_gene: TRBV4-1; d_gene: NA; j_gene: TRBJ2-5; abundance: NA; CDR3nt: TGCGCCAGCAGCCTGCCAAGCTTCGGGGTGCGAGAGACCCAGTACTTC; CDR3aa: CASSLPSFGVRETQYF
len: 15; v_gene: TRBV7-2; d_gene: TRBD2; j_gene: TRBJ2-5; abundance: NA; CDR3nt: TGTGCCAGCACCCCCTATGCGGGGGGGCCGGAGACCCAGTACTTC; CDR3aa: CASTPYAGGPETQYF
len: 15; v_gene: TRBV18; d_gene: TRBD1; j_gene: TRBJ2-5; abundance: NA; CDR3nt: TGTGCCAGCTCACCCTTTGACAGGGCCCAAGAGACCCAGTACTTC; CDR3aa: CASSPFDRAQETQYF